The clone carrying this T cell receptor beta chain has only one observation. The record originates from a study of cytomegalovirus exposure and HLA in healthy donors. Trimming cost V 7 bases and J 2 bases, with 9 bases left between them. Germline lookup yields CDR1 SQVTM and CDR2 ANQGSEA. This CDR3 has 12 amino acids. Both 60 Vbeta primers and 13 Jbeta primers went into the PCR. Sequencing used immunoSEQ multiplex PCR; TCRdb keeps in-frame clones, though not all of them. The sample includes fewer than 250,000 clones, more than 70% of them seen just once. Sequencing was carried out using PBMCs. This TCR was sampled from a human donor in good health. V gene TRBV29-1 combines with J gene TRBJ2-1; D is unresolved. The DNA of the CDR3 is TGCAGCGGAACACAAACCTACAATGAGCAGTTCTTC. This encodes CSGTQTYNEQFF.